Presented here are 15 T cell receptor beta chains from one specimen sequenced in a study of blood T cell repertoires in COVID-19. The data were produced by immunoSEQ multiplex PCR, yet TCRdb's version contains in-frame clones alone and is incomplete. This sample has 100,000 to 150,000 clones; over 75% occur once, and the top ten carry 25% to 30%. The sample consisted of peripheral blood. All receptors derive from a woman at least 80 years old with acute or convalescent COVID-19.

The J gene is TRBJ2-7, the V gene TRBV7-9, with D unresolved. Germline V gene lookup returns CDR1 SEHNR and CDR2 FQNEAQ (reference sequence). The CDR3 runs 13 residues. V was cut by 0 bases and J by 2 bases, with 5 bases left in between. The CDR3 DNA reads as TGTGCCAGCAGCTTAGCCGGTCCCTACGAGCAGTACTTC. Translated: CASSLAGPYEQYF.

V and J are TRBV7-9 and TRBJ1-2, with D possibly TRBD1 on 6 matching bases. This CDR3 is built from 15 residues. Germline V lookup: CDR1 SEHNR, CDR2 FQNEAQ (reference sequence). The V gene lost 4 bases and the J gene lost 6 bases, with 18 bases spanning the gap. This CDR3 is CASSYTTGSRDGYTF. In DNA, the CDR3 is TGTGCCAGCAGCTACACGACAGGTTCGCGGGATGGCTACACCTTC.

In this sample, this clone turned up many times. The J gene is TRBJ1-5, the V gene TRBV4-1, with TRBD1 matching over 7 bases. The germline V gene encodes CDR1 MGHRA and CDR2 YSYEKL. V gave up 3 bases and J gave up 3 bases; unmatched junction bases: 5. CDR3 length equals 15 residues. In nucleotides, the CDR3 is TGCGCCAGCAGCCACGGGACAGCCTTCAATCAGCCCCAGCATTTT. This translates into CASSHGTAFNQPQHF.

The chain recombines TRBV6-6 with TRBJ1-6, with D unresolved. CDR3 size: 16 residues. Trimming shortened V by 5 bases and J by 0 bases, and 11 bases separated the two germline ends. CDR1 MNHNY and CDR2 SVGAGI come from the germline V gene (reference sequence). The CDR3 sequence is CASSPLVSSYNSPLHF. The CDR3 bases are TGTGCCAGCAGTCCCCTCGTTAGCTCCTATAATTCACCCCTCCACTTT.

This clone has just one count. The chain has TRBV2 and TRBJ2-1; 11 bases agree with TRBD2. Germline V CDR1 and CDR2: SNHLY, FYNNEI. The V segment lost 7 bases and the J segment 14 bases; nucleotides outside the gene matches: 7. CDR3 length equals 12 residues. The DNA of the CDR3 is TGTGCCAGCACACTAGCGGGGGTGTTGGAGTTCTTC. Translated, it gives CASTLAGVLEFF.

The V gene is TRBV12-3 or TRBV12-4, the J gene TRBJ1-4, with D maybe TRBD1 (6 bases). CDR3 length: 12 amino acids. V lost 6 bases and J lost 8, with 10 bases in between. The CDR3 spells CASSPDREKLFF. CDR3 nucleotides: TGTGCCAGCAGCCCTGACAGGGAAAAACTGTTTTTT.

V is TRBV6-5 and J is TRBJ1-1; 7 bases match TRBD1. Germline V CDR1 and CDR2: MNHEY, SVGAGI. CDR3 length equals 13 residues. Trimming cost V 6 bases and J 7 bases; bases outside gene matches: 8. CDR3 bases: TGTGCCAGCAGGAGGACAGGCGAACTTGAAGCTTTCTTT. It encodes CASRRTGELEAFF.

The genes are TRBV5-1 and TRBJ1-3; 9 bases agree with TRBD1. Trimming cost V 4 bases and J 0 bases; bases outside gene matches: 8. CDR1 is SGHRS and CDR2 is YFSETQ in the germline V gene. The CDR3 has 17 residues. The CDR3 sequence is CASSVGTGRSSGNTIYF. For the CDR3, the DNA is TGCGCCAGCAGCGTCGGGACAGGGCGAAGCTCTGGAAACACCATATATTTT.

This chain uses TRBV6-5 with TRBJ1-1; TRBD1 matches 7 bases. The CDR3 contains 11 residues. Germline V CDR1 and CDR2: MNHEY, SVGAGI. The ends lost 7 bases at V and 8 bases at J; junction bases unmatched: 4. In nucleotides, the CDR3 is TGTGCCAGCATCTCAGGGGGAGAAGCTTTCTTT. Its protein product is CASISGGEAFF.

V and J are TRBV5-1 and TRBJ2-5, with TRBD1 matching 8 bases. CDR3 length: 16 amino acids. Germline-derived CDR1 and CDR2 are SGHRS and YFSETQ. Losses at the gene ends were 0 bases for V and 5 bases for J; bases not matched to a gene: 9. The CDR3 loop reads CASSLADRVFGETQYF. The CDR3 nucleotides are TGCGCCAGCAGCTTGGCGGACAGGGTTTTTGGGGAGACCCAGTACTTC.

The chain employs TRBV9 and TRBJ1-2; D not certain. The CDR3 loop spans 12 amino acids. V was cut by 0 bases and J by 9 bases, with 9 bases left in between. The germline CDR1 and CDR2 sequences are SGDLS and YYNGEE. The chain's CDR3 is CASSVVRDRYTF. Here the CDR3 DNA reads TGTGCCAGCAGCGTAGTGCGGGATCGCTACACCTTC.

This chain joins TRBV4-1 and TRBJ1-1; perhaps TRBD1 as D (5 bases). Germline V CDR1 and CDR2: MGHRA, YSYEKL. V dropped 0 bases and J dropped 4 bases, with 12 bases sitting between them. This CDR3 is 15 amino acids long. The DNA of the CDR3 is TGCGCCAGCAGCCAAGACCGTCGGGGGGGCACTGAAGCTTTCTTT. This encodes CASSQDRRGGTEAFF.

CDR3 coding DNA: TGTGCCAGCAGCGGGACAGGGGACTACGAGCAGTACGTC. It encodes CASSGTGDYEQYV. The genes are TRBV28 and TRBJ2-7; 10 bases align to TRBD1. The CDR3 is 13 amino acids. V was pared by 6 bases and J by 3 bases, with 2 bases of the junction left unmatched. Germline loops: CDR1 MDHEN, CDR2 SYDVKM.

J is TRBJ2-5 and V is TRBV6-5, with TRBD1 identical over 7 bases. Germline CDR1 MNHEY, CDR2 SVGAGI. The length of the CDR3 is 14 residues. J lost 0 bases, V lost 7 bases, and 5 bases had no gene match. The CDR3 coding sequence is TGTGCCAGCATGAGGGACAGCTACCAAGAGACCCAGTACTTC. Translated: CASMRDSYQETQYF.

This clone has just a few counts. The V and J genes are TRBV18 and TRBJ1-2, with D maybe TRBD1 (6 bases). The CDR3 runs to 14 residues. V shed 2 bases and J shed 5 bases, with 12 bases lying between them. Germline V CDR1 and CDR2: KGHSH, LQKENI. The CDR3 DNA reads TGTGCCAGCTCACCATTAGGGGGAGAGTATGGCTACACCTTC. As protein: CASSPLGGEYGYTF.